This TCR beta chain was captured by sequencing in a study of blood T cell repertoires in COVID-19. Study-wide background: Whether acute or convalescent, the COVID-19 samples came from the United States, Italy and Spain. T cells, B-cell-depleted T cells, or PBMCs supplied cDNA or gDNA.

The CDR3 sequence is 19 residues long. The V end was cut by 0 bases, the J end by 1 base, with 20 bases between. Germline lookup yields CDR1 LGHNA and CDR2 YSLEER. Original processing notes: Estimation of nucleated cell counts relied on the amplification of reference gene primers. Assay used: immunoSEQ multiplex PCR; TCRdb lists only in-frame clones, some missing. The V and J calls and clone size come from that table; D and trimming were worked out from the DNA. The sample has roughly 24,000 clones; about 92% are singletons. This sequence joins TRBV4-3 and TRBJ2-3, with D possibly TRBD2 on 6 matching bases. Specimen: peripheral blood. The sequence was collected from a human donor in a cohort sampled during active COVID-19. The CDR3 region has the DNA TGCGCCAGCAGCCAAGATATTCCGGTTCGCGGGGCGCGCACAGATACGCAGTATTTT. Amino acid sequence: CASSQDIPVRGARTDTQYF.